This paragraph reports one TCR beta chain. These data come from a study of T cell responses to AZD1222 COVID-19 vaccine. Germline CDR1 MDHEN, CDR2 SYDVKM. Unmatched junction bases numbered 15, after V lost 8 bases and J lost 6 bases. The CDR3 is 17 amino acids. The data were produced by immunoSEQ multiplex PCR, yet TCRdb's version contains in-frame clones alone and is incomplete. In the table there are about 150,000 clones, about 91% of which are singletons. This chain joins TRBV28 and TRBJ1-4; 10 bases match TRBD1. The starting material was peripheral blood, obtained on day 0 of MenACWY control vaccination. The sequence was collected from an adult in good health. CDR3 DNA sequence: TGTGCCAGCGGGTCTCACCGACAGGGGGCCGTGGATGAAAAACTGTTTTTT. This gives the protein CASGSHRQGAVDEKLFF.